In its sample, the clone carrying this TCR beta chain was seen once. The entry originates in a study of blood T cell repertoires in COVID-19. Overall study context: In each case, the material was cDNA or gDNA derived from T cells, B-cell-depleted T cells, or PBMCs.

The CDR3 extends over 14 amino acids. V was shortened by 4 bases and J by 5 bases, with 12 bases between the two germline ends. CDR1 and CDR2 from the germline V gene are SGHRS and YFSETQ. Sequencing used immunoSEQ multiplex PCR; TCRdb keeps in-frame clones, though not all of them. The sample shows approximately 250,000 clones, over 80% of them seen only once. Membership in each cohort depended on participant-reported clinical history. The chain employs TRBV5-1 and TRBJ2-2; tentative D call: TRBD2 (5 bases). The receptor comes from a woman between 25 and 40 years old with acute COVID-19. Sample: PBMCs or T cells enriched from blood (not recorded which). The CDR3: CASSASGETGELFF. The CDR3 coding sequence is TGCGCCAGCAGCGCATCCGGGGAAACCGGGGAGCTGTTTTTT.